The clone carrying this T cell receptor (beta chain) was recorded only once. Its antigen remains unknown. Sequencing used immunoSEQ multiplex PCR; TCRdb keeps in-frame clones, though not all of them. The sample records 2.5 million or so clones, around 90% being singletons. Trimming removed 7 bases at V and 4 bases at J, with 16 bases between. CDR1 is SQVTM, CDR2 ANQGSEA, per germline. This CDR3 is built from 13 residues. These data belong to a study of shared clonotypes between healthy human individuals. Study observations and caveats: What naive subsets generally showed was a larger estimated richness than memory subsets showed.

Sequencing input: naive CD4+ T cells sorted from blood. Sample subset: CD45RA+ positively selected. The sequence was collected from a man younger than 35 in good health. The gene calls are TRBV29-1 and TRBJ2-5; a weak D match, TRBD2 (6 bases). The CDR3 loop is CSAGGGLTETQYF. The CDR3 bases are TGCAGCGCCGGTGGAGGGTTAACAGAGACCCAGTACTTC.